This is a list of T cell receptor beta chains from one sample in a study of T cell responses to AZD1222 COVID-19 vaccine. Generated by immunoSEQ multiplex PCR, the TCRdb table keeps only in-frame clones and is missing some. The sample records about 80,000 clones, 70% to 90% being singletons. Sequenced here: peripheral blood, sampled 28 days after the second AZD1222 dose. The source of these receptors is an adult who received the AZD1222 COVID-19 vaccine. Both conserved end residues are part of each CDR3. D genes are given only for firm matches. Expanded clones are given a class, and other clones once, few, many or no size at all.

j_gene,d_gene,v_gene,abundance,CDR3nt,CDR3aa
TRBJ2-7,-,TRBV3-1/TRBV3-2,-,TGTGCCAGCAGCCTCCTCAGGGACGAGCAGTACTTC,CASSLLRDEQYF
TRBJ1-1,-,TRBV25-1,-,TGTGCCAGCAGTTTGGGGGTGCCCACTGAAGCTTTCTTT,CASSLGVPTEAFF
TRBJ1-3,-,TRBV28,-,TGTGCCAGCAGTCCCGCCCCTATGGATTATGGAAACACCATATATTTT,CASSPAPMDYGNTIYF
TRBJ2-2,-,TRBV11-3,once,TGTGCCAGTAGCAACACCGGGGAGCTGTTTTTT,CASSNTGELFF
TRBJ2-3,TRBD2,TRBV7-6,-,TGTGCCAGCAGTTTTAGCGGGGGGCCCACAGATACGCAGTATTTT,CASSFSGGPTDTQYF
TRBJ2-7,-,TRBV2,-,TGTGCCAGCAATACGGACCTAGCCGAGCAGTACTTC,CASNTDLAEQYF
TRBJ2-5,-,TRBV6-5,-,TGTGCCAGCAGTTCTCGACGGCCCGGCGAGACCCAGTACTTC,CASSSRRPGETQYF
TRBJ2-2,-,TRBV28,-,TGTGCCAGCAGCGACCTCGCGGGAAACACCGGGGAGCTGTTTTTT,CASSDLAGNTGELFF
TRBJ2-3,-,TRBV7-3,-,TGTGCCAGCAGCTTATTAGGAGATACGCAGTATTTT,CASSLLGDTQYF
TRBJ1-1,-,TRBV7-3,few,TGTGCCAGCAGCTTATTCGGCGGGGGGTACACTGAAGCTTTCTTT,CASSLFGGGYTEAFF
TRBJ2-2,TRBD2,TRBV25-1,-,TGTGCCAGCAGTGACCTAGCGGCGAACACCGGGGAGCTGTTTTTT,CASSDLAANTGELFF
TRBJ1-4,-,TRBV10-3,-,TGTGCCATCAGTGGGTCAAAGGTGGCAGGTCAAAGTGAAAAACTGTTTTTT,CAISGSKVAGQSEKLFF
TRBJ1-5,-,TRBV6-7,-,TGTGCCAGCCCTGCACCGGGACTACCGAATCAGCCCCAGCATTTT,CASPAPGLPNQPQHF
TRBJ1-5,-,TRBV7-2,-,TGTGCCAGCAGGCTATGGGGCAGGGACGTCGGCAATCAGCCCCAGCATTTT,CASRLWGRDVGNQPQHF
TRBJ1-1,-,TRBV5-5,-,TGTGCCAGCAGTCCCGGGCCGAACACTGAAGCTTTCTTT,CASSPGPNTEAFF
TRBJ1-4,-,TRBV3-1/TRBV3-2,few,TGTGCCAGCAGCCAGGAAAATAGAGGTGAAAAACTGTTTTTT,CASSQENRGEKLFF
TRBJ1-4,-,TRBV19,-,TGTGCCAGTAGTCCTTCGGGCTACGGTGAAAAACTGTTTTTT,CASSPSGYGEKLFF
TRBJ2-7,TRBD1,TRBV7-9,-,TGTGCCAGCAGCTCCCCGGACAGGTCTGACGAGCAGTACTTC,CASSSPDRSDEQYF
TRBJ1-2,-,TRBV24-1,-,TGTGCCACCAGTGTGGGTGGCCAGCCCGACTATGGCTACACCTTC,CATSVGGQPDYGYTF
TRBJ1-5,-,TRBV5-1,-,TGCGCCAGCAGCTTGGCGCCTAGCAATCAGCCCCAGCATTTT,CASSLAPSNQPQHF
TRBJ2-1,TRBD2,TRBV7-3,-,TGTGCCAGCAGCTTAAATGGCGGGAGATTGGGTGAGCAGTTCTTC,CASSLNGGRLGEQFF
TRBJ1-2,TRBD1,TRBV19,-,TGTGCCAGTAGTATAGGGACAGGGGTCTCCTTCTATGGCTACACCTTC,CASSIGTGVSFYGYTF
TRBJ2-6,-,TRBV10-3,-,TGTGCCATCAGTGAGCCCCTGGTCACCGGGGCCAACGTCCTGACTTTC,CAISEPLVTGANVLTF
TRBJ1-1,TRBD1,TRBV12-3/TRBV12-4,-,TGTGCCAGCAGTCCAGACAGGGGTACTGAAGCTTTCTTT,CASSPDRGTEAFF
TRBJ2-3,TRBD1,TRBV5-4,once,TGTGCCAGCAGCTTCGGGACAGACACAGATACGCAGTATTTT,CASSFGTDTDTQYF
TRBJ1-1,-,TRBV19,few,TGTGCCAGTAGTATTATAAGGGGGGCCCGAATGAACACTGAAGCTTTCTTT,CASSIIRGARMNTEAFF
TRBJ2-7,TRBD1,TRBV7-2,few,TGTGCCAGCAGCCCAGGACAGGAATCCTACGAGCAGTACTTC,CASSPGQESYEQYF
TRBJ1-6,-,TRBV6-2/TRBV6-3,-,TGTGCCAGCAGTTACCAGCAGGGTTTGGATTCACCCCTCCACTTT,CASSYQQGLDSPLHF